This T cell receptor beta chain appears in the sequencing data of a study of cytomegalovirus exposure and HLA in healthy donors. Points on this clone: Its specificity is not known.

13 Jbeta primers and 60 Vbeta primers were used for the PCR. The authors' processing: Tens of millions of unique TCR beta chains, roughly 11 million of them shared, were counted by a later analysis. Some clones are missing from TCRdb's copy, which holds only in-frame ones; the method was immunoSEQ multiplex PCR. V and J calls and clone size come straight from that table; D and trimming were deduced from the DNA. Of about 130,000 clones listed, about 80% are singletons. Regarding the study as a whole: Most of the TCR beta V segments (in an earlier analysis) were productive either about 87% or about 30% of the time.

The sample taken for sequencing was PBMCs. This sequence originates from a man younger than 45 in good health and CMV-seropositive.

For the CDR3, the DNA is TGTGCCAGCAGCATTTACTACGGATACACAGATACGCAGTATTTT. As protein: CASSIYYGYTDTQYF. The J gene is TRBJ2-3, the V gene TRBV5-4; D is uncertain. The CDR3 has 15 residues. The V gene's germline CDR1 is SGHNT and CDR2 YYREEE (reference sequence). V lost 4 bases, J lost 2 bases, and 14 bases lay in between.